This note documents a single TCR beta chain sequence. The table lists this clonotype with a few counts. No cognate antigen has been identified for it. The record has no base qualities; no much larger clone is one base away. Synovial fluid samples and blood samples obtained from the same ankylosing spondylitis patients were matched. This entry is derived from a study of CD8 T cells in ankylosing spondylitis (TCRdb year 2017). A note on the overall study: To find TCR variants linked to disease, the study profiled T cell receptor beta repertoires in ankylosing spondylitis patients and healthy donors. In total, the full study cohort was made up of over a hundred healthy donors and approximately 24 ankylosing spondylitis patients. Peripheral blood was sampled, and synovial fluid was also collected from ankylosing spondylitis patients. Beyond this particular receptor, the publication reports: The disease-linked clones were reported to be significantly enriched in matched synovial fluid samples from ankylosing spondylitis patients. Some of the motif variants had been reported before in the synovial fluid and blood of reactive arthritis patients, a finding that suggests common disease-initiation mechanisms. The disease-linked clones had a CD8+ phenotype and were found at relatively low frequencies in peripheral blood. A TCR beta motif of eight highly homologous amino acid variants appeared characteristic of blood from ankylosing spondylitis patients.

TCRdb names Illumina HiSeq 2500 as the instrument used. Quantitative 5'-RACE with molecular barcodes was used to prepare TCR beta libraries. Per the original workflow: To identify disease-linked TCR variants, a new computational method was used, one built on a probabilistic model of VDJ rearrangement. The raw public reads went through TCRdb reprocessing: fastp at Q25, MiXCR clone calling, in-frame beta chains kept. Merged by CDR3 protein, the rows form single entries marked with the most common genes and DNA. These V and J calls derive from TCRdb rather than the authors' analysis. The sample table records some 140,000 distinct CDR3 sequences; more than 7% of these occur just once. The ten top clones hold approximately 7% of the sample. Sequenced input: synovial fluid, either unsorted or a sorted T cell fraction (not recorded which). The sequence derives from a male donor with ankylosing spondylitis.

The CDR3 region reads CASSEPGTPYGYTF. The nucleotide sequence is given as TGTGCCAGCAGTGAACCCGGGACCCCATATGGCTACACCTTC. This sequence uses TRBV25-1 and TRBJ1-2; possibly the D gene is TRBD1, per 5 matching bases. Its CDR3 holds 14 amino acids, cysteine through phenylalanine. The CDR3 DNA has 42 bases and is translated from base 1. Relative to germline, V is 2 bases shorter and J is 5 bases shorter, with 12 bases between their ends. CDR1 and CDR2 are read off the germline V gene as MGHDK and SYGVNS.